The 3 T cell receptor beta chains presented below share a single source sample, sequenced in a study of cytomegalovirus exposure and HLA in healthy donors (dated by TCRdb to 2016 to 2017). The library was obtained by the immunoSEQ multiplex PCR assay. A mixture of 60 forward primers for TCR Vbeta segments and 13 reverse primers for TCR Jbeta segments was used in the multiplex PCR. The table was pulled from immuneACCESS by TCRdb, which kept in-frame rearrangements only. Such tables lose some clones; where checked, under half of the loss comes from unresolved V genes, and the rest has no known cause. In this sample the table shows 200,000 or so clones, 80% to 85% of which occur a single time. The ten most abundant clones make up around 0.24% of the sample. Sequenced: PBMCs. All receptors come from a boy aged 5-17 years in good health and CMV-seronegative.

This clone was observed a few times. The chain carries TRBV9 and TRBJ1-1; weak D call: TRBD1 (6 bases). Germline assignment: CDR1 SGDLS and CDR2 YYNGEE. Trimming cost V 4 bases and J 9 bases, with 16 bases left between them. The CDR3 has 13 residues. The DNA of the CDR3 is TGTGCCAGCAGCCCCATTGGACAGCCCCAAGCTTTCTTT. Protein: CASSPIGQPQAFF.

This chain links TRBV5-8 with TRBJ2-7; perhaps TRBD2 as D (6 bases). CDR3 length: 16 amino acids. Germline V gene data show CDR1 as SGHTS and CDR2 as YDEGEE. Deletions cut 0 bases from V and 1 base from J, with 14 bases between. CDR3 region: CASSLVDLAGSYEQYF. CDR3 DNA: TGTGCCAGCAGCTTGGTGGATTTGGCGGGGTCCTACGAGCAGTACTTC. Based on the CDR3 plus reference TRBV5-8 and TRBJ2-7, the full variable domain is EAGVTQSPTHLIKTRGQQATLRCSPISGHTSVYWYQQALGLGLQFLLWYDEGEERNRGNFPPRFSGRQFPNYSSELNVNALELEDSALYLCASSLVDLAGSYEQYFGPGTRLTVT.

The chain joins TRBV7-8 to TRBJ2-5, with a tentative D call TRBD1 (5 bases). Trimming removed 4 bases at V and 6 bases at J, with 18 bases between. The CDR3 is 15 residues long. CDR1 SGHVS and CDR2 FQNEAQ come from the germline V gene. The CDR3 spells CASSSSRESEQTQYF. DNA of the CDR3: TGTGCCAGCAGCTCATCCAGGGAATCTGAACAGACCCAGTACTTC.